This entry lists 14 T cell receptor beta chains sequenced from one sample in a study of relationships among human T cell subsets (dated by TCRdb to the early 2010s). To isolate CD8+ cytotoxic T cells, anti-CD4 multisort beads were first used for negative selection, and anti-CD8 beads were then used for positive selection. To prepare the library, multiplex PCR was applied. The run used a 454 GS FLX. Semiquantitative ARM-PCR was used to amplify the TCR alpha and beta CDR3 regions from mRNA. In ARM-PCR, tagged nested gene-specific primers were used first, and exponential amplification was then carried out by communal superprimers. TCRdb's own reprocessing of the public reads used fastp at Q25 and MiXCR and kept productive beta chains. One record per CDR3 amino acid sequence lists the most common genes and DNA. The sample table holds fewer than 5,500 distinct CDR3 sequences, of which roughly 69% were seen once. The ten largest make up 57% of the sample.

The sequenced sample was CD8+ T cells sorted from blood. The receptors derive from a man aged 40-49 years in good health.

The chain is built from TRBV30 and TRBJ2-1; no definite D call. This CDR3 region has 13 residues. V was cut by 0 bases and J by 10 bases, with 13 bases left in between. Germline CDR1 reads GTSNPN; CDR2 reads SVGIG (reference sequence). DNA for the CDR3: TGTGCCTGGAGTGTAAGGGCCGCTAGGGAGCAGTTCTTC. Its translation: CAWSVRAAREQFF. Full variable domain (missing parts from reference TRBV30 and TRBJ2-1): SQTIHQWPATLVQPVGSPLSLECTVEGTSNPNLYWYRQAAGRGLQLLFYSVGIGQISSEVPQNLSASRPQDRQFILSSKKLLLSDSGFYLCAWSVRAAREQFFGPGTRLTVL.

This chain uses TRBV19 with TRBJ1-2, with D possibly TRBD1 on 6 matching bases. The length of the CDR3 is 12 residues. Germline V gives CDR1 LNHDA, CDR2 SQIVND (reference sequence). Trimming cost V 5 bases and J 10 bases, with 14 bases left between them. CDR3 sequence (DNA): TGTGCCAGTAGTCCGAACAGGGCCGACTACACCTTC. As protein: CASSPNRADYTF.

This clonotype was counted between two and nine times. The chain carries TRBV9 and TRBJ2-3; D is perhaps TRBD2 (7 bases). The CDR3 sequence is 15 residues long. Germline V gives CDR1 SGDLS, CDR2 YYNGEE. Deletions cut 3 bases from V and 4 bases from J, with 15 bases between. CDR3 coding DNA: TGTGCCAGCAGCGAGGGGGGGCCTTTCCCAGATACGCAGTATTTT. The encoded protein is CASSEGGPFPDTQYF. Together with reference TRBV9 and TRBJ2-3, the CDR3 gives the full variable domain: DSGVTQTPKHLITATGQRVTLRCSPRSGDLSVYWYQQSLDQGLQFLIQYYNGEERAKGNILERFSAQQFPDLHSELNLSSLELGDSALYFCASSEGGPFPDTQYFGPGTRLTVL.

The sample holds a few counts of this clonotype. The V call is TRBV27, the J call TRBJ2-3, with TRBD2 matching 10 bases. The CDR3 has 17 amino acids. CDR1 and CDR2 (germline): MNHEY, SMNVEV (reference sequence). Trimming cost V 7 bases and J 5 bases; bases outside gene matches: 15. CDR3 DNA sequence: TGTGCCAGCACCCTAGGAGGACTAGCGGTATCAATAGATACGCAGTATTTT. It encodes CASTLGGLAVSIDTQYF.

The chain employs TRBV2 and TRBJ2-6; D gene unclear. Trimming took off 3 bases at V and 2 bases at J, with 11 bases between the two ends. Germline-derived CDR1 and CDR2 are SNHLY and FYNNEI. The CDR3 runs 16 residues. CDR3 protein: CASSDIGLAGANVLTF. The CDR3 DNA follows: TGTGCCAGCAGTGATATTGGGCTCGCTGGGGCCAACGTCCTGACTTTC.

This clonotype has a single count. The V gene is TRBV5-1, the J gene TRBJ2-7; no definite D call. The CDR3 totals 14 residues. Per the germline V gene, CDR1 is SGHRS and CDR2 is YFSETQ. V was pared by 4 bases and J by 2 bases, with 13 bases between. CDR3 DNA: TGCGCCAGCAGCCTGGTAAGCACCACCTACGAGCAGTACTTC. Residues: CASSLVSTTYEQYF.

This chain's CDR3 is CASAGGRDTEAFF. The CDR3, as DNA: TGTGCCAGCGCAGGGGGCAGGGACACTGAAGCTTTCTTT. This chain connects TRBV5-5 to TRBJ1-1; 8 positions match TRBD1. The CDR3 is 13 residues long. Germline V gene data show CDR1 as SGHKS and CDR2 as YYEKEE (reference sequence). J gave up 3 bases and V 7 bases, and 5 bases lay outside the gene matches.

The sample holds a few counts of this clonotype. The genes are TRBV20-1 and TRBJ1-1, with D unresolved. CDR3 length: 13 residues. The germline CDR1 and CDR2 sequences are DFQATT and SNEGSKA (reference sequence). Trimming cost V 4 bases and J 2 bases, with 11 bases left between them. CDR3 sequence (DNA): TGCAGTGCTAACCTCGGTGTTAACACTGAAGCTTTCTTT. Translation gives CSANLGVNTEAFF.

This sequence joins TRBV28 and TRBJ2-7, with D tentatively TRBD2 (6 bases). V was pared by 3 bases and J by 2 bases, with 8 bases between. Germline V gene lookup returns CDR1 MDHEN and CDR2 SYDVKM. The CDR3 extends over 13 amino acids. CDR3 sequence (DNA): TGTGCCAGCAGTTTCGCGGGACCCTACGAGCAGTACTTC. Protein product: CASSFAGPYEQYF. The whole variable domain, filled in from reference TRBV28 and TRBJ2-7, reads DVKVTQSSRYLVKRTGEKVFLECVQDMDHENMFWYRQDPGLGLRLIYFSYDVKMKEKGDIPEGYSVSREKKERFSLILESASTNQTSMYLCASSFAGPYEQYFGPGTRLTVT.

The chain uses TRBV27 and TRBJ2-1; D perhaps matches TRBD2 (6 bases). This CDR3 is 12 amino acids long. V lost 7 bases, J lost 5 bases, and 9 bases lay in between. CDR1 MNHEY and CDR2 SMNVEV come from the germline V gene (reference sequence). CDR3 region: CASTGGNNEQFF. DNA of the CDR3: TGTGCCAGCACCGGGGGAAACAATGAGCAGTTCTTC.

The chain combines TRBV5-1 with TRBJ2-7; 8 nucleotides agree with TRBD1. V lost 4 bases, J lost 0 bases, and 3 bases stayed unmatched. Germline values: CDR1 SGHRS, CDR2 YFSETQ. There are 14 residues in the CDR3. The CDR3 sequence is CASSDGQGSYEQYF. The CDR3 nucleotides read TGCGCCAGCAGCGACGGACAGGGCTCCTACGAGCAGTACTTC.

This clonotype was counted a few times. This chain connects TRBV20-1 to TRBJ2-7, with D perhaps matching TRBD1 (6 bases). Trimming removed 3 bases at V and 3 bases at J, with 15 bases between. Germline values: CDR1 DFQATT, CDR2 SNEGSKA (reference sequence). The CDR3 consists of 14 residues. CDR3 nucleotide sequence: TGCAGTGCTAGCGCCGAAACAGGGATCTACGAGCAGTACTTC. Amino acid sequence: CSASAETGIYEQYF.

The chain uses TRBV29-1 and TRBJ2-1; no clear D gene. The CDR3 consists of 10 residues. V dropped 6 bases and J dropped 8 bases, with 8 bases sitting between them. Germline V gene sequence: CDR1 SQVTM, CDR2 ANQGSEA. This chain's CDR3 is CSVTSYEQFF. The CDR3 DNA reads TGCAGCGTAACTTCGTATGAGCAGTTCTTC.

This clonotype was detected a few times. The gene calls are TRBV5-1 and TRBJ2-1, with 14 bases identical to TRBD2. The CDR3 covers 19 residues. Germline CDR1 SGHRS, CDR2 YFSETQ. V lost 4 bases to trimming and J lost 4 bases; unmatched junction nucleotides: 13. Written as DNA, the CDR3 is TGCGCCAGCAGCCTACGCGGGACTAGCGGGGGCGGCACGTACAATGAGCAGTTCTTC. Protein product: CASSLRGTSGGGTYNEQFF.